This is a list of T cell receptor beta chains from one sample in a study of CD8 T cells in ankylosing spondylitis. One entry per CDR3 protein, called by TCRdb with MiXCR from the 5' RACE reads. This table holds 300,000 to 400,000 distinct CDR3 sequences, 20% to 25% found once. Sequencing was done on a sample of blood, either unsorted or a sorted T cell fraction (not recorded which). The receptors shown here come from a male donor with ankylosing spondylitis or in good health (not recorded which). Both conserved end residues are part of each CDR3. D genes are given only for firm matches.

j_gene | d_gene | v_gene | CDR3aa
TRBJ2-7 | NA | TRBV6-5 | CASSNTLIYEQYF
TRBJ2-1 | TRBD1 | TRBV6-5 | CASSFLPVRGRSNEQFF
TRBJ2-1 | NA | TRBV20-1 | CSARPKFVYNEQFF
TRBJ2-3 | NA | TRBV11-2 | CASSLVAVRVSTDTQYF
TRBJ2-7 | NA | TRBV9 | CASSVGSGPHPSDF
TRBJ2-1 | NA | TRBV6-1 | CASSRSSDPYNEQFF
TRBJ2-1 | NA | TRBV6-5 | CASSYGGYSSYNEQFF
TRBJ2-3 | TRBD1 | TRBV6-1 | CASNPTGGGDTQYF
TRBJ2-7 | NA | TRBV9 | CASSALGTPSEQYF
TRBJ2-1 | TRBD2 | TRBV4-1 | CASSQEGVAGAAYNEQFF
TRBJ2-5 | NA | TRBV27 | CASSLMAGTGSKETQYF
TRBJ2-3 | TRBD2 | TRBV12-3/TRBV12-4 | CASSFRGVADTQYF
TRBJ2-1 | TRBD1 | TRBV11-2 | CASRATGVGHEQFF
TRBJ2-3 | TRBD1 | TRBV7-6 | CASSLGGTVTDTQYF
TRBJ2-3 | TRBD2 | TRBV6-5 | CASSYGKRRGAADTQYF
TRBJ2-7 | NA | TRBV7-9 | CASSPFAGYEQYF
TRBJ2-3 | TRBD2 | TRBV7-2 | CASSLGTSVPDTQYF
TRBJ2-1 | NA | TRBV6-7 | CASSPRVGVCSPYNEQFF
TRBJ2-7 | NA | TRBV4-1 | CASRGGPEGDYEQYF
TRBJ2-7 | NA | TRBV28 | CASSLGPGSEQYF
TRBJ2-5 | NA | TRBV6-1 | CASRKTGLRETQYF
TRBJ2-1 | TRBD2 | TRBV5-1 | CASSAPGTRSFAGSYNEQFF
TRBJ2-5 | TRBD1 | TRBV24-1 | CATSDFDRVRETQYF
TRBJ2-4 | TRBD1 | TRBV12-3/TRBV12-4 | CASSAPGQGDIQYF
TRBJ2-3 | NA | TRBV18 | CASSPTPGQLTDTQYF
TRBJ2-7 | NA | TRBV6-1 | CASSDRPPFYEQYF
TRBJ2-2 | NA | TRBV7-9 | CASSWPRGYSNTGELFF
TRBJ2-2 | NA | TRBV12-3/TRBV12-4 | CASSLTVGGTGELFF
TRBJ2-3 | NA | TRBV10-3 | CAISEVTGTPVPDTQYF
TRBJ2-1 | NA | TRBV12-3/TRBV12-4 | CASTGGGSHNEQFF
TRBJ2-7 | NA | TRBV12-3/TRBV12-4 | CASSVWGADYEQYF
TRBJ2-1 | TRBD1 | TRBV27 | CASSFGQGWEQFF
TRBJ2-7 | NA | TRBV27 | CASSRGVSEQYF
TRBJ2-1 | TRBD1 | TRBV7-9 | CASSHPGGVEQFF
TRBJ2-3 | NA | TRBV28 | CASSLREGRDTQYF
TRBJ2-3 | NA | TRBV7-8 | CASSRIGPPDTQYF
TRBJ1-1 | NA | TRBV7-8 | CASSWGDRGTEAFF
TRBJ2-3 | NA | TRBV12-3/TRBV12-4 | CASSLGGITDTQYF
TRBJ2-7 | NA | TRBV6-5 | CASSYGGLPYEQYF
TRBJ2-7 | NA | TRBV5-1 | CASSAAVGSYEQYF
TRBJ2-6 | NA | TRBV12-3/TRBV12-4 | CASTYGANVLTF
TRBJ2-7 | TRBD1 | TRBV18 | CASSGTGYLYEQYF
TRBJ2-7 | NA | TRBV4-1 | CASSQEARSNEQYF
TRBJ2-7 | NA | TRBV29-1 | CSVEGNGEQYF
TRBJ2-7 | NA | TRBV6-2/TRBV6-3 | CASSYSSPYEQYF
TRBJ2-1 | NA | TRBV12-3/TRBV12-4 | CASRLPVGTEQFF
TRBJ2-3 | TRBD2 | TRBV27 | CASSPRLAGEDTQYF
TRBJ2-5 | TRBD1 | TRBV29-1 | CSVEGTGNQETQYF
TRBJ2-5 | TRBD2 | TRBV6-1 | CASTSRVAGVETQYF
TRBJ2-5 | NA | TRBV24-1 | CATSSRETQYF
TRBJ2-1 | NA | TRBV3-1 | CASSQGLGYNEQFF
TRBJ2-7 | TRBD2 | TRBV7-9 | CASSLKLAGVNEQYF
TRBJ2-7 | NA | TRBV12-3/TRBV12-4 | CASSLAVQSYEQYF
TRBJ2-1 | NA | TRBV4-1 | CASSQGGKGYEQFF
TRBJ2-5 | TRBD1 | TRBV5-1 | CASSLYPRDRLLIETQYF
TRBJ2-3 | NA | TRBV21-1 | CASSLWTSPTDTQYF
TRBJ1-2 | TRBD1 | TRBV5-1 | CASSLEGQAAGYTF
TRBJ2-7 | NA | TRBV7-9 | CASSSPSSSYEQYF
TRBJ2-2 | NA | TRBV7-9 | CASSHSEQGWTGELFF